These T cell receptor beta chains were read from a single sample in a study of molecular identifiers for immune sequencing clone quantification. TCRdb itself ran the PCR reads through MiXCR, one entry per CDR3 protein. The sample includes around 65,000 distinct CDR3 sequences, less than 20% of them seen just once. Sequencing was performed on naive CD8+ T cells from blood, with Jurkat cell RNA spiked in. The receptors here all came from a human donor in good health. Some libraries in this study had Jurkat cell RNA spiked in. Each CDR3 is given with its conserved first and last residue. A D gene is named only where the DNA matches it firmly. Not every row has a clone size; where given, it reads once, few, many or a size class.

d_call,j_call,v_call,clone_size,cdr3_nt,cdr3_aa
TRBD2,TRBJ2-7,TRBV9,many,TGTGCCAGCAGCGGCGGGGGGGCAAGCGAGCAGTACTTC,CASSGGGASEQYF
.,TRBJ1-3,TRBV6-2/TRBV6-3,many,TGTGCCAGCACCTGGGACCGCGACTCTGGAAACACCATATATTTT,CASTWDRDSGNTIYF
.,TRBJ1-3,TRBV6-2/TRBV6-3,few,TGTGCCAGCAGTTACTCGGAGTACTCCATATATTTT,CASSYSEYSIYF
.,TRBJ1-5,TRBV20-1,.,TGCAGTGCTAGAGTGGGGAGGGGAGGTCAGCCCCAGCATTTT,CSARVGRGGQPQHF
TRBD1,TRBJ1-2,TRBV10-3,many,TGTGCCATCAGTGAAAACTCCGGGGACAGGGGTTACTATGGCTACACCTTC,CAISENSGDRGYYGYTF
.,TRBJ1-1,TRBV5-1,many,TGCGCCAGCAGCGTACAGTACTTGAACACTGAAGCTTTCTTT,CASSVQYLNTEAFF
.,TRBJ2-1,TRBV11-2,many,TGTGCCAGCTACGGGCCGAACGGCCTCACCAATGAGCAGTTCTTC,CASYGPNGLTNEQFF
.,TRBJ2-1,TRBV12-3/TRBV12-4,.,TGTGCCGGATCTGCTGGGTTGGAAACTTTGAATGAGCAGTTCTTC,CAGSAGLETLNEQFF
.,TRBJ1-2,TRBV7-9,.,TGTGCCAGCATCCAGTCGGGGACACCAGATGGCTACACCTTC,CASIQSGTPDGYTF
TRBD2,TRBJ2-5,TRBV16,many,TGTGCCAGCAGCCAGCCCCCGTATCGAGCGGGAGGCCCCGAAGAGACCCAGTACTTC,CASSQPPYRAGGPEETQYF
TRBD2,TRBJ2-7,TRBV29-1,many,TGCAGCGTTGAAGATAGGACTAGCACTTACGAGCAGTACTTC,CSVEDRTSTYEQYF
TRBD2,TRBJ2-3,TRBV27,.,TGTGCCAGCGCACTCATAGCGGGAGCCCGTACGCAGTATTTT,CASALIAGARTQYF
.,TRBJ2-1,TRBV19,.,TGTGCCAGTAGCCATGGCGGTACCTACAATGAGCAGTTCTTC,CASSHGGTYNEQFF
TRBD1,TRBJ2-3,TRBV19,.,TGTGCCAGTAGTAACGACAGGGAAGGAACTAAAGATACGCAGTATTTT,CASSNDREGTKDTQYF
TRBD2,TRBJ2-3,TRBV5-6,.,TGCGCCGGCAGCTTGCCTACTAGCGGGGTCACAGATACGCAGTATTTT,CAGSLPTSGVTDTQYF
TRBD1,TRBJ2-7,TRBV29-1,.,TGCGGCGTTGAAGTGGGACCGGGACAGGGACCCTACGAGCAGTGCTTC,CGVEVGPGQGPYEQCF
TRBD1,TRBJ1-6,TRBV12-3/TRBV12-4,.,TGTGCCAGCAGTTCCGGACAGGAGAGCTCCTATAAGTCACCCCTCCACTTT,CASSSGQESSYKSPLHF
.,TRBJ2-7,TRBV29-1,many,TGCAGCGTTGAAGAAGCCTCGGAGGGCTACGAGCAGTACTTC,CSVEEASEGYEQYF
.,TRBJ2-1,TRBV19,many,TGTGCCAGTAGTATAGCGGGAAGTGAGCAGTTCTTC,CASSIAGSEQFF
.,TRBJ1-6,TRBV5-8,many,TGTGCCAGCCCTGAACGGATTCTCGCGGGTTTGGTACCCCTCCACTTT,CASPERILAGLVPLHF
.,TRBJ2-3,TRBV18,.,TGTGCCAGCTCACCGAGGTCGCTATTGGGTAGCACAGATACGCAGTATTTT,CASSPRSLLGSTDTQYF
TRBD2,TRBJ2-3,TRBV7-9,many,TGTGCCAGCAGCGCCCCGACTAGCGTGTTCGGCACAGATACGCAGTATTTT,CASSAPTSVFGTDTQYF
.,TRBJ2-1,TRBV7-8,.,TGTGCCAGCGGCTCAGTCGGGAGCGGCTACAATGAGCAGTTCTTC,CASGSVGSGYNEQFF
TRBD2,TRBJ2-2,TRBV27,.,TGTGCCAGCAGTCCCATCAGCGCGGGAGAGGACGGGGAGCTGTTTTTT,CASSPISAGEDGELFF
.,TRBJ2-3,TRBV27,.,TGTACCAGCAGATGGGTACCTTTTACAGATACGCAGTATTTT,CTSRWVPFTDTQYF
TRBD1,TRBJ1-1,TRBV16,many,TGTGCCAGCAGCCTCGGGGACAGGTTGGGCACTGAAGCTTTCTTT,CASSLGDRLGTEAFF
.,TRBJ2-1,TRBV7-6,few,TGTGCCAGCAGCTTAGCGCTTCCAGGCAGCAGCTCCTACAATGAGCAGTTCTTC,CASSLALPGSSSYNEQFF